The rows below give T cell receptor beta chains drawn from one sample of a study of blood T cell repertoires in COVID-19. Sequencing used immunoSEQ multiplex PCR; TCRdb keeps in-frame clones, though not all of them. The repertoire holds fewer than 350,000 clones, with around 87% as singletons. Sequencing was done on a sample of peripheral blood. The source is a woman aged 45-65 years who had recovered from COVID-19. Both conserved end residues are part of each CDR3. Fields, in order: D gene, J gene, clone size, V gene, CDR3 DNA, CDR3 protein. A D gene is named only where the DNA matches it firmly. Clone size, where shown, is once, few, many, or a class for clones that have expanded.

d_gene: .
j_gene: TRBJ1-2
abundance: once
v_gene: TRBV30
CDR3nt: TGTGCCTGGAGTGGTAGAGGGCTAAACTATGGCTACACCTTC
CDR3aa: CAWSGRGLNYGYTF

d_gene: TRBD1
j_gene: TRBJ2-1
abundance: .
v_gene: TRBV27
CDR3nt: TGTGCCAGCAGTCAACTTAGGGGGCGGAACTCCTACAATGAGCAGTTCTTC
CDR3aa: CASSQLRGRNSYNEQFF

d_gene: .
j_gene: TRBJ1-1
abundance: .
v_gene: TRBV29-1
CDR3nt: TGCAGCGTTGGGGCAGCTCAAGGTAGCACTGAAGCTTTCTTT
CDR3aa: CSVGAAQGSTEAFF

d_gene: TRBD2
j_gene: TRBJ2-7
abundance: .
v_gene: TRBV15
CDR3nt: TGTGCCACCAGCTATTCTAGCGGGGGCTCCTACGAGCAGTACTTC
CDR3aa: CATSYSSGGSYEQYF

d_gene: .
j_gene: TRBJ2-7
abundance: .
v_gene: TRBV27
CDR3nt: TGTGCCAGCAGTTTTGACCGGGAGTACTACGAGCAGTACTTC
CDR3aa: CASSFDREYYEQYF

d_gene: .
j_gene: TRBJ2-7
abundance: .
v_gene: TRBV27
CDR3nt: TGTGCCAGCAGTCCTCAGGCAGACTCCTACGAGCAGTACTTC
CDR3aa: CASSPQADSYEQYF

d_gene: .
j_gene: TRBJ2-1
abundance: .
v_gene: TRBV5-6
CDR3nt: TGTGCCAGCGACCTCCAGGGCGACCTTTACAATGAGCAGTTCTTC
CDR3aa: CASDLQGDLYNEQFF

d_gene: .
j_gene: TRBJ2-7
abundance: .
v_gene: TRBV15
CDR3nt: TGTGCCACCAGCAGAGATCCCAGGGCGCAGTACTTC
CDR3aa: CATSRDPRAQYF

d_gene: TRBD1
j_gene: TRBJ2-7
abundance: .
v_gene: TRBV19
CDR3nt: TGTGCCAGTAGTGCCCCCGGGACAGTCGGGCAGTACTTC
CDR3aa: CASSAPGTVGQYF

d_gene: TRBD1
j_gene: TRBJ1-2
abundance: .
v_gene: TRBV6-5
CDR3nt: TGTGCCAGCAGAGGACAGGGGGCCTACTATGGCTACACCTTC
CDR3aa: CASRGQGAYYGYTF

d_gene: .
j_gene: TRBJ2-1
abundance: .
v_gene: TRBV4-3
CDR3nt: TGCGCCAGCAGCCAGACCGTTGGGGGGGGCTATCAGGGCGGTGAGCAGTTCTTC
CDR3aa: CASSQTVGGGYQGGEQFF

d_gene: TRBD1
j_gene: TRBJ2-7
abundance: .
v_gene: TRBV10-3
CDR3nt: TGTGCCATCAGTGTTCGGACAGGGGTTAACGAGCAGTACTTC
CDR3aa: CAISVRTGVNEQYF

d_gene: TRBD1
j_gene: TRBJ2-7
abundance: .
v_gene: TRBV28
CDR3nt: TGTGCCAGCAGTTTGACAGGGGAAGAGCAGTACTTC
CDR3aa: CASSLTGEEQYF

d_gene: TRBD1
j_gene: TRBJ1-2
abundance: .
v_gene: TRBV27
CDR3nt: TGTGCCAGCAGTTCTGCCCCGGGACAGGGGTATGGCTACACCTTC
CDR3aa: CASSSAPGQGYGYTF

d_gene: TRBD1
j_gene: TRBJ2-3
abundance: .
v_gene: TRBV6-6
CDR3nt: TGTGCCAGCAGTTCGTCGACAGGGTCGGATACGCAGTATTTT
CDR3aa: CASSSSTGSDTQYF

d_gene: TRBD2
j_gene: TRBJ2-3
abundance: .
v_gene: TRBV3-1/TRBV3-2
CDR3nt: TGTGCCAGCAGCCCCGCTAGCGGGAATCATGGAGATACGCAGTATTTT
CDR3aa: CASSPASGNHGDTQYF

d_gene: .
j_gene: TRBJ1-2
abundance: .
v_gene: TRBV7-8
CDR3nt: TGTGCCAGCAGCCGGGACTTTTATGGCTACACCTTC
CDR3aa: CASSRDFYGYTF

d_gene: .
j_gene: TRBJ2-5
abundance: .
v_gene: TRBV3-1/TRBV3-2
CDR3nt: TGTGCCAGCAGCCAAGTCCCAGGGGGGAGCCTCTGGGAGACCCAGTACTTC
CDR3aa: CASSQVPGGSLWETQYF

d_gene: .
j_gene: TRBJ1-4
abundance: once
v_gene: TRBV6-1
CDR3nt: TGTGCCAGCAGTGAGGGGGGAAATTGGGAAAAACTGTTTTTT
CDR3aa: CASSEGGNWEKLFF

d_gene: TRBD2
j_gene: TRBJ2-3
abundance: .
v_gene: TRBV15
CDR3nt: TGTGCCACCAGCAGGGAAAGGACTAGCGGGTTAGCAGATACGCAGTATTTT
CDR3aa: CATSRERTSGLADTQYF

d_gene: .
j_gene: TRBJ1-6
abundance: many
v_gene: TRBV28
CDR3nt: TGTGCCAGCAGACGTGAACAGGAGCTAGGATCACCCCTCCACTTT
CDR3aa: CASRREQELGSPLHF

d_gene: TRBD2
j_gene: TRBJ2-7
abundance: .
v_gene: TRBV30
CDR3nt: TGTGCCTGGAGTAGCGGGATATACGAGCAGTACTTC
CDR3aa: CAWSSGIYEQYF

d_gene: .
j_gene: TRBJ2-1
abundance: .
v_gene: TRBV7-9
CDR3nt: TGTGCCAGCAACATAGGGGGTTACAATGAGCAGTTCTTC
CDR3aa: CASNIGGYNEQFF

d_gene: TRBD2
j_gene: TRBJ2-3
abundance: .
v_gene: TRBV9
CDR3nt: TGTGCCAGCAGCCCATACCGGGGAGCGGGAGGCGTGCGTAGCACAGATACGCAGTATTTT
CDR3aa: CASSPYRGAGGVRSTDTQYF

d_gene: .
j_gene: TRBJ1-1
abundance: .
v_gene: TRBV7-6
CDR3nt: TGTGCCAGCAGCCTGGGGAGGAGGACTGAAGCTTTCTTT
CDR3aa: CASSLGRRTEAFF

d_gene: TRBD2
j_gene: TRBJ2-7
abundance: .
v_gene: TRBV4-3
CDR3nt: TGCGCCAGCAGCCGGGGACTAGCGGGAGAAGCCTACGAGCAGTACTTC
CDR3aa: CASSRGLAGEAYEQYF

d_gene: TRBD2
j_gene: TRBJ2-7
abundance: .
v_gene: TRBV7-2
CDR3nt: TGTGCCAGCGGAGCCTTCGGGACTAGCTACGAGCAGTACTTC
CDR3aa: CASGAFGTSYEQYF

d_gene: .
j_gene: TRBJ2-3
abundance: .
v_gene: TRBV23-1
CDR3nt: TGCGCCAGCAGTCAATCTACCATTAGAACAGATACGCAGTATTTT
CDR3aa: CASSQSTIRTDTQYF

d_gene: TRBD1
j_gene: TRBJ1-2
abundance: .
v_gene: TRBV5-1
CDR3nt: TGCGCCAGCAGCTTGGCGGGACAGACTAACTATGGCTACACCTTC
CDR3aa: CASSLAGQTNYGYTF

d_gene: .
j_gene: TRBJ2-2
abundance: .
v_gene: TRBV19
CDR3nt: TGTGCCAGCTCAGGGGACACCGGGGAGCTGTTTTTT
CDR3aa: CASSGDTGELFF

d_gene: .
j_gene: TRBJ1-5
abundance: .
v_gene: TRBV27
CDR3nt: TGTGCCAGCAGTTTAGGGGGACTTAGTGGTCAGCCCCAGCATTTT
CDR3aa: CASSLGGLSGQPQHF

d_gene: .
j_gene: TRBJ2-1
abundance: .
v_gene: TRBV30
CDR3nt: TGTGCCTGGAGTGATAGGAGTCGTGAGCAGTTCTTC
CDR3aa: CAWSDRSREQFF

d_gene: TRBD1
j_gene: TRBJ1-6
abundance: .
v_gene: TRBV6-2/TRBV6-3
CDR3nt: TGTGCCAGCAGTTACACGACAGGGCTTGGTTCACCCCTCCACTTT
CDR3aa: CASSYTTGLGSPLHF

d_gene: TRBD2
j_gene: TRBJ2-2
abundance: .
v_gene: TRBV7-9
CDR3nt: TGTGCCAGCAGCTTATGGGGGAGGACTAGCGGGAACACCGGGGAGCTGTTTTTT
CDR3aa: CASSLWGRTSGNTGELFF

d_gene: .
j_gene: TRBJ2-3
abundance: medium-sized
v_gene: TRBV19
CDR3nt: TGTGCCAGTGAGGCAGATACGCAGTATTTT
CDR3aa: CASEADTQYF

d_gene: .
j_gene: TRBJ1-5
abundance: .
v_gene: TRBV5-6
CDR3nt: TGTGCCAGCAGCTGGAGGCAGGGGAATCAGCCCCAGCATTTT
CDR3aa: CASSWRQGNQPQHF

d_gene: .
j_gene: TRBJ1-1
abundance: .
v_gene: TRBV2
CDR3nt: TGTGCCAGCATACGGACGAGCAAGCGGACTGAAGCTTTCTTT
CDR3aa: CASIRTSKRTEAFF

d_gene: .
j_gene: TRBJ2-2
abundance: .
v_gene: TRBV9
CDR3nt: TGTGCCAGCAGCGCTCCCTTGCTGGGGGGGCCAACCGGGGAGCTGTTTTTT
CDR3aa: CASSAPLLGGPTGELFF

d_gene: TRBD1
j_gene: TRBJ1-6
abundance: .
v_gene: TRBV18
CDR3nt: TGTGCCAGCTCACCATTAATTCGGGACAGGGCTTCACCCCTCCACTTT
CDR3aa: CASSPLIRDRASPLHF

d_gene: TRBD1
j_gene: TRBJ1-1
abundance: .
v_gene: TRBV5-1
CDR3nt: TGCGCCAGCAGCTCAGGGGGTCTCATGAACACTGAAGCTTTCTTT
CDR3aa: CASSSGGLMNTEAFF

d_gene: TRBD2
j_gene: TRBJ2-7
abundance: .
v_gene: TRBV29-1
CDR3nt: TGCAGCGTTGCTAGCGGGGGACCCTACGAGCAGTACTTC
CDR3aa: CSVASGGPYEQYF

d_gene: .
j_gene: TRBJ2-3
abundance: .
v_gene: TRBV7-2
CDR3nt: TGTGCCAGCAGCTTAGGTTTAGCCGCAGATACGCAGTATTTT
CDR3aa: CASSLGLAADTQYF

d_gene: TRBD1
j_gene: TRBJ1-1
abundance: .
v_gene: TRBV6-6
CDR3nt: TGTGCCAGCAGTTCGGACAGGTGGGTGAACACTGAAGCTTTCTTT
CDR3aa: CASSSDRWVNTEAFF

d_gene: .
j_gene: TRBJ2-7
abundance: .
v_gene: TRBV6-5
CDR3nt: TGTGCCAGCAGCCTTAACCCTCTATACGAGCAGTACTTC
CDR3aa: CASSLNPLYEQYF

d_gene: .
j_gene: TRBJ2-7
abundance: .
v_gene: TRBV4-3
CDR3nt: TGCGCCAGCAGCTTTACTCTCCCGGGACTCGCACAGAGCGAGCAGTACTTC
CDR3aa: CASSFTLPGLAQSEQYF

d_gene: TRBD1
j_gene: TRBJ2-2
abundance: once
v_gene: TRBV19
CDR3nt: TGTGCCAGTAGTATCCCTAGGACAGGGTCCCCCGGGGAGCTGTTTTTT
CDR3aa: CASSIPRTGSPGELFF

d_gene: .
j_gene: TRBJ1-4
abundance: .
v_gene: TRBV19
CDR3nt: TGTGCCAGCATCTCACCCGGGGGGTCGGGGTGTAATGAAAAACTGTTTTTT
CDR3aa: CASISPGGSGCNEKLFF

d_gene: TRBD1
j_gene: TRBJ1-5
abundance: once
v_gene: TRBV28
CDR3nt: TGTGCCAGCAGTTCTCGACAGGGGTTCGACCAGCCCCAGCATTTT
CDR3aa: CASSSRQGFDQPQHF

d_gene: .
j_gene: TRBJ2-5
abundance: .
v_gene: TRBV7-9
CDR3nt: TGTGCCAGCAGCTTATCCGTGGCAGAGGTGGAGACCCAGTACTTC
CDR3aa: CASSLSVAEVETQYF

d_gene: .
j_gene: TRBJ1-3
abundance: .
v_gene: TRBV6-1
CDR3nt: TGTGCCAGCAGTGAGACAGGTGCCTCTGGAAACACCATATATTTT
CDR3aa: CASSETGASGNTIYF

d_gene: TRBD1
j_gene: TRBJ1-1
abundance: once
v_gene: TRBV5-1
CDR3nt: TGCGCCAGCAGCTTGGAAACAGGGGACACTGAAGCTTTCTTT
CDR3aa: CASSLETGDTEAFF

d_gene: TRBD1
j_gene: TRBJ1-1
abundance: .
v_gene: TRBV10-3
CDR3nt: TGTGCCATCGCGGGACAGGGAAGCACTGAAGCTTTCTTT
CDR3aa: CAIAGQGSTEAFF